Sequencing of this T cell receptor beta chain was carried out in a study of blood T cell repertoires in COVID-19. Whole-study context: Researchers got acute and convalescent COVID-19 samples from the United States, Italy and Spain. T cells, B-cell-depleted T cells, or PBMCs provided the cDNA or gDNA that served as material.

As originally analysed: Nucleated cell counts were estimated from reference gene primer amplification. The protocol was immunoSEQ multiplex PCR, while the TCRdb copy is restricted to in-frame clones and leaves out a portion. V, J and clone size were drawn from that table, and D and trimming were deduced from the DNA. The table has tens of thousands of clones, around 89% seen once. From germline, CDR1 is MNHNY and CDR2 SVGAGI (reference sequence). V was shortened by 7 bases and J by 1 base, with 13 bases between the two germline ends. The CDR3 totals 15 residues. The chain has TRBV6-6 and TRBJ2-2; the D gene is possibly TRBD1 (5 bases). This clonotype was obtained from an elderly woman with acute or convalescent COVID-19. Sequenced input: peripheral blood. The CDR3 region is CASTPQVLNTGELFF. Written as DNA, the CDR3 is TGTGCCAGCACCCCACAGGTGTTGAACACCGGGGAGCTGTTTTTT.